This T cell receptor beta chain appears in the sequencing data of a study of blood T cell repertoires in COVID-19. Germline trimming cut 1 base from V and 13 bases from J; bases unmatched to any gene: 9. CDR1 is SGHAT, CDR2 FQNNGV, per germline. This CDR3 is built from 13 residues. Enrolled through a virtual design, the participants were between about 18 and 100 years of age and came from some 26 US areas. The study recruited exposed participants who had met a COVID-19 case within 2 weeks before entry. Original processing methods: Amplified reference gene primers provided the basis for estimating nucleated cell counts. Here immunoSEQ multiplex PCR was the method, and the copy in TCRdb shows in-frame clones only, minus some. V and J calls and clone size are copied from that table; D and trimming were computed from the DNA. The table lists 200,000 to 250,000 clones, nearly 90% of them singletons, with approximately 15% in the top ten.

Sequenced: PBMCs or T cells enriched from blood (not recorded which). The sequence was collected from a man aged 30 to 39 who had been exposed to COVID-19. This chain uses TRBV11-2 with TRBJ1-2, with 7 bases fitting TRBD1. DNA of the CDR3: TGTGCCAGCAGCTTAGGGAGGGACAGCCCCCTCACCTTC. This translates into CASSLGRDSPLTF.